This T cell receptor beta chain was identified during a study of blood T cell repertoires in COVID-19. Background on the study: Sources were T cells, B-cell-depleted T cells, or PBMCs; the material itself was cDNA or gDNA.

The method was immunoSEQ multiplex PCR; TCRdb's version includes in-frame clones alone and lacks a portion of them. The sample yields a few hundred thousand clones, around 82% seen once. Looked up from germline, CDR1 is LNHDA and CDR2 is SQIVND (reference sequence). V dropped 7 bases and J dropped 5 bases, with 12 bases sitting between them. The CDR3 totals 12 residues. The chain is built from TRBV19 and TRBJ2-7; weak D call: TRBD2 (6 bases). The sequence was obtained from a human donor in a cohort sampled during active COVID-19. The source material was peripheral blood. The CDR3 spells CASKEGGDEQYF. CDR3 DNA sequence: TGTGCCAGTAAAGAGGGCGGGGACGAGCAGTACTTC. Based on the CDR3 plus reference TRBV19 and TRBJ2-7, the full variable domain is DGGITQSPKYLFRKEGQNVTLSCEQNLNHDAMYWYRQDPGQGLRLIYYSQIVNDFQKGDIAEGYSVSREKKESFPLTVTSAQKNPTAFYLCASKEGGDEQYFGPGTRLTVT.